These 29 T cell receptor beta chains were all obtained from the same sample, sequenced in a study of blood T cells in healthy people across ages. Then a second PCR, running roughly 7 to 11 cycles, was carried out with a sample-barcoded 5' primer and a J-beta primer mix. TCRdb independently ran MiXCR on the 5' RACE reads; one entry per CDR3 protein. The sample yields hundreds of thousands of distinct CDR3 sequences, 27% seen once. Sequenced input: blood. The receptors were sampled from a woman aged 70-85 years in good health.

The chain employs TRBV7-8 and TRBJ2-7, with 7 bases identical to TRBD1. The junction had 3 bases not matched to a gene; V was cut back by 4 bases and J by 0 bases. The CDR3 length is 14 residues. Germline V lookup: CDR1 SGHVS, CDR2 FQNEAQ. Here the CDR3 DNA reads TGTGCCAGCAGCTCCGACAGGGACTCCTACGAGCAGTACTTC. Its protein product is CASSSDRDSYEQYF.

This clonotype was picked up many times. V is TRBV27 and J is TRBJ2-5, with 9 bases matching TRBD1. The J call may be faulty, since TRBJ2-7 better matches the DNA end. This CDR3 region has 15 residues. Per the germline V gene, CDR1 is MNHEY and CDR2 is SMNVEV (reference sequence). The CDR3 sequence is CASSSPGQGTYEQYF. CDR3 bases: TGTGCCAGCTCTAGTCCGGGACAGGGAACCTACGAGCAGTACTTC.

The genes are TRBV7-9 and TRBJ2-7, with no clear D. Germline V gives CDR1 SEHNR, CDR2 FQNEAQ (reference sequence). Trimming took off 4 bases at V and 0 bases at J, with 16 bases between the two ends. CDR3 length: 16 residues. CDR3 sequence reads: CASSSPGPLSSYEQYF. CDR3 coding DNA: TGTGCCAGCAGCTCGCCTGGGCCCCTTAGCTCCTACGAGCAGTACTTC.

The V call is TRBV28, the J call TRBJ2-7; the D gene is possibly TRBD1 (6 bases). Germline CDR1 and CDR2: MDHEN and SYDVKM. CDR3 size: 14 residues. Trimming pared 5 bases from V and 6 bases from J, leaving 17 bases between. CDR3 amino acids: CASSRSGTMSEQYF. The CDR3 DNA is TGTGCCAGCAGTCGCTCGGGGACAATGAGCGAGCAGTACTTC.

The chain couples TRBV12-3 or TRBV12-4 to TRBJ1-2; D ambiguous. The CDR3 contains 14 residues. The V end was cut by 6 bases, the J end by 3 bases, with 14 bases between. The CDR3 DNA reads as TGTGCCAGCAGCATTGGGTCTGCGGACTATGGCTACACCTTC. Amino acid sequence: CASSIGSADYGYTF.

Only a few counts were recorded for this clonotype. This chain uses TRBV28 with TRBJ1-2, with 12 bases that match TRBD1. Germline V gene lookup returns CDR1 MDHEN and CDR2 SYDVKM. The CDR3 covers 17 residues. The V and J ends lost 5 bases and 6 bases, in that order; junction bases with no gene match: 13. CDR3 sequence: CASSPSGTGGAKDGYTF. For the CDR3, the DNA is TGTGCCAGCAGTCCATCCGGGACAGGGGGCGCGAAAGATGGCTACACCTTC.

CDR3 nucleotides: TGTGCCATCAGTGAGAGGGGGGACGAGCAGTTCTTC. Translation gives CAISERGDEQFF. The V and J genes are TRBV10-3 and TRBJ2-5; the D call may be TRBD1 or TRBD2 (6 bases each). The DNA end lines up better with TRBJ2-1; the J call may be wrong. Per germline, CDR1 ENHRY and CDR2 SYGVKD. This CDR3 is built from 12 residues.

This chain connects TRBV3-1 to TRBJ2-2; D could derive from TRBD1 or TRBD2 (5 bases each). The CDR3 is 22 residues long. Per germline, CDR1 LGHDT and CDR2 YNNKEL (reference sequence). The V end was cut by 1 base, the J end by 1 base, with 28 bases between. The DNA for the CDR3 is TGTGCCAGCAGCCAAGGGGTTCCGGGATTGGGGACGCGGACGGGGAACACCGGGGAGCTGTTTTTT. As protein: CASSQGVPGLGTRTGNTGELFF.

J is TRBJ2-2 and V is TRBV7-9, with D perhaps TRBD2 (5 bases). The CDR3 loop spans 14 amino acids. V lost 5 bases to trimming and J lost 6 bases, with 13 bases between them. Germline lookup yields CDR1 SEHNR and CDR2 FQNEAQ (reference sequence). CDR3 coding DNA: TGTGCCAGCAGCCCTCGACTATCCTCCGGGGAGCTGTTTTTT. Amino acid sequence: CASSPRLSSGELFF.

As regards this clonotype: Compared with germline, one end of the junction differs, possibly owing to a read error. The genes are TRBV7-7 and TRBJ1-1; 9 bases match TRBD1. The CDR3 extends over 14 amino acids. CDR1 and CDR2 (germline): SSHAT, FNYEAQ (reference sequence). The CDR3 sequence: CASSCRDRDTEAFF. As DNA, the CDR3 is TGTGCTAGCAGCTGCCGGGACAGGGACACTGAAGCTTTCTTT.

Worth noting for this clonotype: An end of the junction differs from the germline gene, which may be a read error. The chain employs TRBV7-9 and TRBJ2-1; 9 positions agree with TRBD2. There are 15 residues in the CDR3. From germline, CDR1 is SEHNR and CDR2 FQNEAQ (reference sequence). The CDR3 coding sequence is TGTGCCAGCAGCGGACGGACTAGCGACTACAATGAGCAGCTCTTC. Residues: CASSGRTSDYNEQLF.

This clonotype was observed a few times. V and J are TRBV3-1 and TRBJ2-1; D is possibly TRBD1 (7 bases). V was shortened by 8 bases and J by 10 bases, with 18 bases between the two germline ends. CDR3 length: 13 amino acids. The V gene's germline CDR1 is LGHDT and CDR2 YNNKEL (reference sequence). CDR3 bases: TGTGCCAGCTTGGGACAGTGGAGCGGGGAGCAGTTCTTC. Its protein is CASLGQWSGEQFF.

The J gene is TRBJ1-2, the V gene TRBV6-6; D remains ambiguous. Germline assignment: CDR1 MNHNY and CDR2 SVGAGI (reference sequence). V was shortened by 7 bases and J by 3 bases, with 12 bases between the two germline ends. This CDR3 is 13 amino acids long. Here the CDR3 reads CASTHGEDYGYTF. The CDR3 region has the DNA TGTGCCAGCACCCATGGGGAGGACTATGGCTACACCTTC.

This clonotype was seen only a few times. This sequence may be a read error, since a much larger clone differs from it by one base. The V gene is TRBV5-1, the J gene TRBJ2-3, with D unclear. Germline V gene lookup returns CDR1 SGHRS and CDR2 YFSETQ. V gave up 4 bases and J gave up 2 bases, with 20 bases separating them. CDR3 size: 17 residues. The CDR3 DNA sequence: TGCGCCAGCAGCGCATTTGACGAGACATTCTTCACAGATACGCAGTATTTT. This gives the protein CASSAFDETFFTDTQYF.

The sample holds many counts of this clonotype. The rearrangement links TRBV9 to TRBJ1-2; D unresolved. Germline lookup yields CDR1 SGDLS and CDR2 YYNGEE. This CDR3 comprises 14 residues. V lost 4 bases to trimming and J lost 4 bases, with 14 bases between them. This CDR3 is CASSPAREGYGYTF. CDR3 in DNA: TGTGCCAGCAGCCCAGCCCGGGAAGGCTATGGCTACACCTTC.

This clonotype was detected only a few times. The chain joins TRBV20-1 to TRBJ2-7; tentatively, D is TRBD2 (6 bases). Looked up from germline, CDR1 is DFQATT and CDR2 is SNEGSKA (reference sequence). Trimming stripped 6 bases from V and 0 bases from J, with 18 bases between. The CDR3 covers 15 residues. CDR3 sequence: CSARRGFAGSYEQYF. CDR3 coding DNA: TGCAGTGCCAGACGGGGGTTTGCGGGCTCCTACGAGCAGTACTTC.

V is TRBV3-1 and J is TRBJ1-1; 12 nucleotides line up with TRBD1. With 6 bases clipped from V and 2 bases from J, the junction kept 7 bases outside the gene matches. The CDR3 covers 16 residues. In germline, CDR1 is LGHDT, CDR2 YNNKEL (reference sequence). CDR3 amino acids: CASRRAGTGGNTEAFF. CDR3 coding DNA: TGTGCCAGCAGACGAGCAGGGACAGGGGGCAACACTGAAGCTTTCTTT. Supplemented by reference TRBV3-1 and TRBJ1-1, the full variable domain reads DTAVSQTPKYLVTQMGNDKSIKCEQNLGHDTMYWYKQDSKKFLKIMFSYNNKELIINETVPNRFSPKSPDKAHLNLHINSLELGDSAVYFCASRRAGTGGNTEAFFGQGTRLTVV.

This clonotype was seen a handful of times. This sequence joins TRBV12-3 or TRBV12-4 and TRBJ1-1, with D maybe TRBD1 (6 bases). The CDR3 is 13 residues long. V shed 5 bases and J shed 4 bases, with 11 bases lying between them. In DNA, the CDR3 is TGTGCCAGCAGTATCCAGGGGTCCACTGAAGCTTTCTTT. This codes for CASSIQGSTEAFF.

This clonotype was observed a handful of times. Compared with germline, one end of the junction differs, possibly owing to a read error. This chain uses TRBV11-1 with TRBJ1-2; TRBD1 is a possible D gene (6 bases). CDR1 and CDR2 from the germline V gene are SGHAT and FQDESV (reference sequence). This CDR3 has 16 amino acids. The CDR3 DNA follows: TGTGCCTGCAGCTCCACCCAACAGGGAGCTAACTATGGCTACACCTTC. It encodes CACSSTQQGANYGYTF.

The chain uses TRBV7-3 and TRBJ2-5; tentative D call: TRBD1 (6 bases). The CDR3 covers 13 residues. The germline V gene has CDR1 SGHTA and CDR2 FQGTGA. The germline V and J ends were trimmed by 5 bases and 7 bases, with 14 bases remaining between them. CDR3 protein: CASSNRVQGTQYF. CDR3 sequence (DNA): TGTGCCAGCAGCAACAGGGTACAGGGGACCCAGTACTTC. The full variable domain, completed using reference TRBV7-3 and TRBJ2-5, is GAGVSQTPSNKVTEKGKYVELRCDPISGHTALYWYRQSLGQGPEFLIYFQGTGAADDSGLPNDRFFAVRPEGSVSTLKIQRTERGDSAVYLCASSNRVQGTQYFGPGTRLLVL.

This chain connects TRBV11-2 to TRBJ1-1; D gene uncertain. V lost 3 bases, J lost 6 bases, and 17 bases lay in between. The CDR3 loop spans 15 amino acids. CDR1 SGHAT and CDR2 FQNNGV come from the germline V gene. The chain's CDR3 is CASSFLGPGSSEAFF. CDR3 sequence (DNA): TGTGCCAGCAGCTTCCTAGGTCCCGGGAGCTCTGAAGCTTTCTTT.

This clonotype was counted once. The chain is built from TRBV6-6 and TRBJ2-5; a possible D gene is TRBD2 (6 bases). Germline CDR1 and CDR2: MNHNY and SVGAGI (reference sequence). V was clipped by 3 bases and J by 5 bases, with 19 bases between them. The CDR3 is made up of 16 amino acids. CDR3 region: CASSYRPLGRGETQYF. In DNA form, the CDR3 reads TGTGCCAGCAGTTATCGGCCGTTAGGACGGGGGGAGACCCAGTACTTC.

The chain links TRBV20-1 to TRBJ2-5; D is undetermined. The CDR3 sequence is 14 residues long. Germline-derived CDR1 and CDR2 are DFQATT and SNEGSKA (reference sequence). Trimming cost V 0 bases and J 1 base, with 9 bases left between them. The CDR3 bases are TGCAGTGCTAGAGATTGGGCTAGCCAAGAGACCCAGTACTTC. Its translation is CSARDWASQETQYF.

This clonotype was observed a few times. The chain joins TRBV7-2 to TRBJ2-2, with D perhaps assigned TRBD1 or TRBD2 (5 bases each). This CDR3 has 14 residues. Trimming shortened V by 3 bases and J by 4 bases, and 9 bases separated the two germline ends. The V gene's germline CDR1 is SGHTA and CDR2 FQGNSA. CDR3 sequence: CASSLHGATGELFF. Written as DNA, the CDR3 is TGTGCCAGCAGCTTGCACGGGGCCACCGGGGAGCTGTTTTTT.

This clonotype showed up just a few times. The gene calls are TRBV9 and TRBJ2-5; 8 nucleotides agree with TRBD2. The DNA end is a closer match to TRBJ2-7, so the J assignment may be wrong. The CDR3 consists of 14 residues. Germline CDR1 reads SGDLS; CDR2 reads YYNGEE. In DNA form, the CDR3 reads TGTGCCAGCAACCCTAGCGGGTGGAACTACGAGCAGTACTTC. Translating it yields CASNPSGWNYEQYF.

V gene TRBV7-4 combines with J gene TRBJ1-5, with TRBD1 identical over 9 bases. V gave up 3 bases and J gave up 5 bases; unmatched junction bases: 5. The CDR3 length is 15 residues. CDR1 and CDR2 from the germline V gene are SGHVT and SQSDAQ. As DNA, the CDR3 is TGTGCCAGCAGCTTCGGGACAGGGCGCGATCAGCCCCAGCATTTT. It codes for CASSFGTGRDQPQHF.

The V and J genes are TRBV6-1 and TRBJ1-1; 8 bases match TRBD1. Looked up from germline, CDR1 is MNHNS and CDR2 is SASEGT. V lost 7 bases and J lost 4; bases outside the gene matches: 8. The CDR3 runs to 14 residues. The CDR3 reads CASTKQGGGTEAFF. The CDR3 DNA is TGTGCCAGCACCAAACAGGGGGGCGGCACTGAAGCTTTCTTT.

V is TRBV20-1 and J is TRBJ1-1, with D uncertain. The CDR3 runs to 15 residues. CDR1 is DFQATT, CDR2 SNEGSKA, per germline (reference sequence). Trimming took 5 bases from V and 4 from J, leaving 20 bases between them. The CDR3 reads CSAVPTVGWGTEAFF. The CDR3 region has the DNA TGCAGTGCTGTACCCACGGTGGGATGGGGCACTGAAGCTTTCTTT.

With respect to this clonotype: The junction departs from germline at one end; a sequencing error may be responsible. This rearrangement joins TRBV6-1 to TRBJ2-5; weak D call: TRBD2 (6 bases). Germline V gene sequence: CDR1 MNHNS, CDR2 SASEGT. The CDR3 is made up of 13 amino acids. CDR3 nucleotides: TGTGCCAGCAGTGAAGCCTCGCGGGGCGGTCATATCTTC. This gives the protein CASSEASRGGHIF.